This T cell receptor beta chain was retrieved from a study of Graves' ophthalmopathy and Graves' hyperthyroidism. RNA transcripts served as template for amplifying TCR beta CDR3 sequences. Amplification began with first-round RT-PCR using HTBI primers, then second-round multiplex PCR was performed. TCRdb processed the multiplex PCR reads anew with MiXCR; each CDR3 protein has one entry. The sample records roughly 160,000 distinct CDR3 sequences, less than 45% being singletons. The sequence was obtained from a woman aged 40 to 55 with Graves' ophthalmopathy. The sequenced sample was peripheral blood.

CDR3 loop: CASSLGSFSNYGYTF. The CDR3 region has the DNA TGTGCCAGCAGTTTGGGCAGCTTTTCTAACTATGGCTACACCTTC. V gene TRBV11-1 combines with J gene TRBJ1-2; no clear D. CDR1 and CDR2 (germline): SGHAT, FQDESV (reference sequence). The CDR3 loop spans 15 amino acids. With 6 bases removed from V and 0 bases from J, the gap between germline ends came to 14 bases.